The T cell receptor (beta chain) under discussion was sequenced for a study of neoadjuvant anti-PD-1 for oral cavity cancer. The sample holds one count of this clone. Its antigen is currently unknown. Only in-frame clones appear in the TCRdb table, and some are missing; sequencing was by immunoSEQ multiplex PCR. The sample shows about 7,200 clones, 70% of them seen only once. Study outcomes and limitations: After neoadjuvant nivolumab, PBMC T cell clonality was significantly higher in non-responders than responders.

V was trimmed by 3 bases and J by 4 bases, leaving 10 bases between them. This CDR3 region has 14 residues. Germline loops: CDR1 SGHDT, CDR2 YYEEEE. Regarding time point: after neoadjuvant nivolumab, at surgical resection. The input for sequencing was PBMCs, taken after nivolumab (anti-PD-1) treatment. The V call is TRBV5-6, the J call TRBJ2-2; D possibly corresponds to TRBD1 (6 bases). This TCR derives from a person between 40 and 85 years old with oral cavity squamous cell carcinoma. CDR3 loop: CASSWTAATGELFF. Here the CDR3 DNA reads TGTGCCAGCAGCTGGACAGCAGCCACCGGGGAGCTGTTTTTT.